This T cell receptor beta chain was retrieved from a study of cytotoxic CD8 clonotypes in ibrutinib-treated CLL. Study-level information: Samples averaged around 280,000 productive templates and just under 95,000 productive rearrangements.

V trimming: 3 bases; J trimming: 6 bases; junction bases outside the gene matches: 5. Per the germline V gene, CDR1 is SGHNT and CDR2 is YYREEE (reference sequence). There are 14 residues in the CDR3. Concerning this clone: Its target is unknown.

Sequencing used immunoSEQ multiplex PCR; TCRdb keeps in-frame clones, though not all of them. The sample has hundreds of thousands of clones, more than 65% seen once. Study-level points and caveats: The study found clonality rose at ibrutinib response, then fell toward baseline at progression.

The chain has TRBV5-4 and TRBJ2-3; 9 bases agree with TRBD2. The source is a human donor with chronic lymphocytic leukemia. Sequencing used PBMCs, obtained before ibrutinib treatment. CDR3 DNA sequence: TGTGCCAGCAGCTCGGGACTAGCTGGGGATACGCAGTATTTT. Translating it yields CASSSGLAGDTQYF. The full variable domain, rest sourced from reference TRBV5-4 and TRBJ2-3, is ETGVTQSPTHLIKTRGQQVTLRCSSQSGHNTVSWYQQALGQGPQFIFQYYREEENGRGNFPPRFSGLQFPNYSSELNVNALELDDSALYLCASSSGLAGDTQYFGPGTRLTVL.